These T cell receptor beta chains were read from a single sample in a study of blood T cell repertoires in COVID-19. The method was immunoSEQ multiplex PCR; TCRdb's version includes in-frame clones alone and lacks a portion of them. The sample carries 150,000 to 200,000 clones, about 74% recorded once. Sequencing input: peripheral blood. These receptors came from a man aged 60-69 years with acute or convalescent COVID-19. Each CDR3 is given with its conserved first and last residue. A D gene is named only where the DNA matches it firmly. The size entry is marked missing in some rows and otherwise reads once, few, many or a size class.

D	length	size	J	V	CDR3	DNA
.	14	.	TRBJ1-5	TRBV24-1	CATPKWGGNQPQHF	TGTGCCACGCCTAAATGGGGAGGGAATCAGCCCCAGCATTTT
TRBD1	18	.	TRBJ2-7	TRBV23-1	CASSHPTKGQGKSYEQYF	TGCGCCAGCAGTCATCCGACCAAGGGACAGGGTAAAAGCTACGAGCAGTACTTC
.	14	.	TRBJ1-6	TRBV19	CASMRGGGNSPLHF	TGTGCCAGTATGAGGGGAGGGGGGAATTCACCCCTCCACTTT
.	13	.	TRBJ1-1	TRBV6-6	CASLDDTNTEAFF	TGTGCCAGCCTTGACGACACGAACACTGAAGCTTTCTTT
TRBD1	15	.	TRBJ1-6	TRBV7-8	CASSLRTGMDSPLHF	TGTGCCAGCAGCCTAAGGACAGGGATGGATTCACCCCTCCACTTT
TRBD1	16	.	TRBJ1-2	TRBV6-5	CASSSRDSLINYGYTF	TGTGCCAGCAGTTCACGGGACAGCTTGATAAACTATGGCTACACCTTC
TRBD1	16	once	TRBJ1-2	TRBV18	CASSRTRDRANYGYTF	TGTGCCAGCTCCCGAACCCGGGACAGAGCTAACTATGGCTACACCTTC
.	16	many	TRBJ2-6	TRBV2	CASRIAGDSGANVLTF	TGTGCCAGCAGGATAGCAGGGGACTCTGGGGCCAACGTCCTGACTTTC
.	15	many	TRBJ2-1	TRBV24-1	CATSASGTPYNEQFF	TGTGCCACCAGTGCCTCCGGGACACCATACAATGAGCAGTTCTTC
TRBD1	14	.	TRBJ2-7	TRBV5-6	CASSLGTGSAEQYF	TGTGCCAGCAGCTTGGGGACAGGGTCCGCCGAGCAGTACTTC
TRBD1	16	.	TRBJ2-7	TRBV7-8	CASSSLTGQTAYEQYF	TGTGCCAGCAGCTCGCTTACGGGACAGACAGCCTACGAGCAGTACTTC
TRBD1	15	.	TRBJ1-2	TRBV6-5	CASTEGGQGIWGYTF	TGTGCCAGCACCGAAGGAGGACAGGGAATTTGGGGCTACACCTTC
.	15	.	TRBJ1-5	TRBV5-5	CASSLDEQGGQPQHF	TGTGCCAGCAGCTTGGATGAACAGGGTGGTCAGCCCCAGCATTTT
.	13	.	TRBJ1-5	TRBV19	CASRMGGDQPQHF	TGTGCCAGTAGGATGGGGGGTGATCAGCCCCAGCATTTT
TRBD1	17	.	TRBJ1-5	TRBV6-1	CASSGGAGGYSNQPQHF	TGTGCCAGCAGTGGAGGGGCAGGGGGTTATAGCAATCAGCCCCAGCATTTT
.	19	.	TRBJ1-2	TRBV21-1	CASSKSWQMAGEENYGYTF	TGTGCCAGCAGCAAATCCTGGCAGATGGCAGGGGAAGAAAACTATGGCTACACCTTC
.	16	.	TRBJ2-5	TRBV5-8	CASSLVIQGGEETQYF	TGTGCCAGCAGCTTGGTAATACAGGGGGGGGAAGAGACCCAGTACTTC
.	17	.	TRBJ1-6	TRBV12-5	CASGPSQAIRGNSPLHF	TGTGCTAGTGGTCCCTCCCAGGCGATCCGTGGTAATTCACCCCTCCACTTT
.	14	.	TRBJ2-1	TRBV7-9	CASSLVDSYNEQFF	TGTGCCAGCAGCTTAGTGGACAGCTACAATGAGCAGTTCTTC
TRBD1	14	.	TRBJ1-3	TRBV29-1	CSVDWDSSGNTIYF	TGCAGCGTTGATTGGGACAGCTCTGGAAACACCATATATTTT
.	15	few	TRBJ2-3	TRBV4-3	CASSPLTGTTDTQYF	TGCGCCAGCAGCCCCCTAACGGGTACCACAGATACGCAGTATTTT
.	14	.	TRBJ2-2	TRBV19	CASGHPQNTGELFF	TGTGCCAGCGGACACCCGCAGAACACCGGGGAGCTGTTTTTT
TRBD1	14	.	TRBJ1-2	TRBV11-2	CASSLAGGEGGYTF	TGTGCCAGCAGCTTAGCAGGGGGCGAGGGTGGCTACACCTTC
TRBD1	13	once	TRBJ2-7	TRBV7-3	CASSLWTGTEQYF	TGTGCCAGCAGCTTATGGACAGGGACCGAGCAGTACTTC
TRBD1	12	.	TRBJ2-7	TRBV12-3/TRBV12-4	CASSLGTVEQYF	TGTGCCAGCAGCTTAGGGACAGTTGAGCAGTACTTC
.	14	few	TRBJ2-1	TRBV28	CASSLPGLINEQFF	TGTGCCAGCAGTTTGCCAGGGCTTATCAATGAGCAGTTCTTC
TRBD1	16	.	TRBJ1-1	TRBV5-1	CASSLRGTGGLAEAFF	TGCGCCAGCAGCTTGAGGGGGACAGGGGGCCTTGCTGAAGCTTTCTTT
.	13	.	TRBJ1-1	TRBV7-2	CASSSQENTEAFF	TGTGCCAGCAGCTCGCAGGAGAACACTGAAGCTTTCTTT
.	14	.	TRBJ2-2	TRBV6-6	CASSYFGYTGELFF	TGTGCCAGCAGTTACTTCGGGTACACCGGGGAGCTGTTTTTT
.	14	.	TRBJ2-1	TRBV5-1	CASRGDPAGNEQFF	TGCGCCAGCAGAGGGGACCCGGCGGGGAATGAGCAGTTCTTC
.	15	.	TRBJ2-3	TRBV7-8	CASSLVRSPTDTQYF	TGTGCCAGCAGCTTAGTGAGGTCCCCCACAGATACGCAGTATTTT
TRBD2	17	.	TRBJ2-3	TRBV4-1	CASSPLILQTSADTQYF	TGCGCCAGCAGCCCCCTAATACTTCAGACTAGCGCAGATACGCAGTATTTT